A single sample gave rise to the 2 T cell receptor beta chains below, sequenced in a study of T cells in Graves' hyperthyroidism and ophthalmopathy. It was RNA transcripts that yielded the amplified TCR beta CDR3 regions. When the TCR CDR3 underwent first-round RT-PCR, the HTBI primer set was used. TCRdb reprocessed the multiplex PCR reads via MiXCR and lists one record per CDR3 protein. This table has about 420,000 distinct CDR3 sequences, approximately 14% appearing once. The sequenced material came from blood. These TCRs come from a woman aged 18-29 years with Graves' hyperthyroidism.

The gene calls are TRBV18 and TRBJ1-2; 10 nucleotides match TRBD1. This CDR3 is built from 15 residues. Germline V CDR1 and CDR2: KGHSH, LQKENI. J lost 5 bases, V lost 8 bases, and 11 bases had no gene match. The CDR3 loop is CASAPGQGNLYGYTF. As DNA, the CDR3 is TGTGCCAGCGCTCCGGGACAGGGGAACCTATATGGCTACACCTTC.

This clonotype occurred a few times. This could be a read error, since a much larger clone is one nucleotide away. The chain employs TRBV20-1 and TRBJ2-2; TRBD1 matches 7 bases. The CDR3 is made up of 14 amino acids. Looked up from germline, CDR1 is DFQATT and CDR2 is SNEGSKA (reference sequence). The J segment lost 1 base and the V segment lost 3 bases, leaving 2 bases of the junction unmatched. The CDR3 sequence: CSASRDRNTGELFF. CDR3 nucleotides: TGCAGTGCTAGCCGGGACAGGAACACCGGGGAGCTGTTTTTT.